The next 24 T cell receptor beta chains were all read from a single sample in a study of T cells in localized non-small cell lung cancer. The data were produced by immunoSEQ multiplex PCR, yet TCRdb's version contains in-frame clones alone and is incomplete. The sample yields approximately 15,000 clones, approximately 89% seen once. The sequencing here drew on peripheral blood, taken before any cancer treatment. Receptor source: a female donor over 55 with stage I squamous cell lung carcinoma.

The V gene is TRBV11-3, the J gene TRBJ2-1; TRBD2 matches at 9 bases. The CDR3 totals 16 residues. The germline CDR1 and CDR2 sequences are SGHNT and YENEEA. V lost 1 base, J lost 4 bases, and 5 bases stayed unmatched. The CDR3 loop is CASSLAGTSRYNEQFF. The DNA for the CDR3 is TGTGCCAGCAGCTTAGCCGGGACTAGCCGATACAATGAGCAGTTCTTC.

The chain combines TRBV5-8 with TRBJ2-3, with D tentatively TRBD2 (5 bases). V dropped 2 bases and J dropped 2 bases, with 12 bases sitting between them. Germline V gene sequence: CDR1 SGHTS, CDR2 YDEGEE. This CDR3 contains 15 residues. DNA of the CDR3: TGTGCCAGCAGCTTAACTAGTGCCAACACAGATACGCAGTATTTT. It specifies CASSLTSANTDTQYF.

The chain is built from TRBV9 and TRBJ2-3; D possibly corresponds to TRBD2 (5 bases). This CDR3 comprises 14 residues. Germline CDR1 reads SGDLS; CDR2 reads YYNGEE. The ends were cut back, 4 bases at V and 4 bases at J, with 13 bases in the middle. The CDR3 DNA reads as TGTGCCAGCAGCTTGGGAGTTTCCGCAGATACGCAGTATTTT. Protein product: CASSLGVSADTQYF.

The gene calls are TRBV6-5 and TRBJ1-5; possible D gene TRBD1, 6 bases. Germline V gives CDR1 MNHEY, CDR2 SVGAGI. The V end was cut by 6 bases, the J end by 6 bases, with 18 bases between. This CDR3 is built from 15 residues. CDR3 region: CASRNGGGWGQPQHF. In DNA form, the CDR3 reads TGTGCCAGCAGAAACGGGGGGGGCTGGGGTCAGCCCCAGCATTTT.

V is TRBV10-3 and J is TRBJ1-2; D is ambiguous. Per germline, CDR1 ENHRY and CDR2 SYGVKD. The CDR3 has 12 residues. With 4 bases removed from V and 8 bases from J, the gap between germline ends came to 11 bases. This chain's CDR3 is CAISVPGEGYTF. The CDR3 coding sequence is TGTGCCATCAGTGTTCCGGGAGAAGGCTACACCTTC.

The rearrangement joins TRBV18 to TRBJ2-2; 7 bases map to TRBD1. Trimming at V came to 4 bases and at J to 6 bases, leaving 5 bases not matched to a gene. The CDR3 is 14 amino acids. Germline lookup yields CDR1 KGHSH and CDR2 LQKENI. The CDR3 sequence is CASSLFTGAGELFF. CDR3 coding DNA: TGTGCCAGCTCACTATTCACAGGGGCCGGGGAGCTGTTTTTT.

Only a few counts were recorded for this clone. The chain couples TRBV11-2 to TRBJ2-3, with D perhaps given as TRBD1 or TRBD2 (5 bases each). The V end lost 5 bases, the J end lost 10 bases, and 19 bases lay between the germline ends. This CDR3 is 14 amino acids long. Looked up from germline, CDR1 is SGHAT and CDR2 is FQNNGV. Here the CDR3 DNA reads TGTGCCAGCAGCCCTAGCTGGGGGTTGATGGCGCAGTATTTT. Protein: CASSPSWGLMAQYF.

This chain joins TRBV7-6 and TRBJ2-5; 7 nucleotides align to TRBD1. Losses at the gene ends were 5 bases for V and 3 bases for J; bases not matched to a gene: 9. The length of the CDR3 is 15 residues. Looked up from germline, CDR1 is SGHVS and CDR2 is FNYEAQ. As DNA, the CDR3 is TGTGCCAGCAGCCCCGATCCCGGGACAGAAGAGACCCAGTACTTC. Translated, it gives CASSPDPGTEETQYF.

Only one count was recorded for this clone. The chain links TRBV7-2 to TRBJ2-7; TRBD1 might be the D (6 bases). The CDR3 is 15 residues long. Trimming took 0 bases from V and 3 from J, leaving 12 bases between them. Germline lookup yields CDR1 SGHTA and CDR2 FQGNSA. CDR3 nucleotide sequence: TGTGCCAGCAGCTTAGCGAAAGACAGGATCTACGAGCAGTACTTC. It specifies CASSLAKDRIYEQYF. Filled out from reference TRBV7-2 and TRBJ2-7, the complete variable domain reads GAGVSQSPSNKVTEKGKDVELRCDPISGHTALYWYRQSLGQGLEFLIYFQGNSAPDKSGLPSDRFSAERTGGSVSTLTIQRTQQEDSAVYLCASSLAKDRIYEQYFGPGTRLTVT.

The chain joins TRBV18 to TRBJ2-5; tentative D call: TRBD1 (6 bases). Germline CDR1 KGHSH, CDR2 LQKENI. The V end lost 6 bases, the J end lost 6 bases, and 20 bases lay between the germline ends. The CDR3 spans 15 residues. The CDR3 DNA is TGTGCCAGCTCCATAAAGGGACAAAGCGTTAAGACCCAGTACTTC. Translation gives CASSIKGQSVKTQYF.

This clone is a singleton in its sample. V is TRBV13 and J is TRBJ1-1, with D perhaps matching TRBD1 (6 bases). V was trimmed by 6 bases and J by 5 bases, leaving 19 bases between them. Germline loops: CDR1 PRHDT, CDR2 FYEKMQ (reference sequence). The CDR3 has 15 residues. This CDR3 reads CASRTKGGLRTEAFF. The CDR3 coding sequence is TGTGCCAGCAGAACTAAGGGGGGCCTTCGTACTGAAGCTTTCTTT.

V is TRBV2 and J is TRBJ2-7, with TRBD1 as a possible D gene (6 bases). The ends were cut back, 4 bases at V and 2 bases at J, with 12 bases in the middle. The CDR3 extends over 14 amino acids. The germline V gene encodes CDR1 SNHLY and CDR2 FYNNEI. The CDR3 region is CASSGGNRAYEQYF. The CDR3 bases are TGTGCCAGCAGTGGGGGGAACAGGGCCTACGAGCAGTACTTC.

This clone came up once. This sequence joins TRBV28 and TRBJ1-4; no firm D call. CDR1 is MDHEN, CDR2 SYDVKM, per germline. The CDR3 contains 14 residues. With 2 bases removed from V and 8 bases from J, the gap between germline ends came to 12 bases. The CDR3 DNA sequence: TGTGCCAGCAGTTTAAATTCGCGGACCGAAAAACTGTTTTTT. Its translation: CASSLNSRTEKLFF.

This clone was found once. V gene TRBV6-5 combines with J gene TRBJ1-1; 7 positions match TRBD1. This CDR3 is built from 15 residues. Per the germline V gene, CDR1 is MNHEY and CDR2 is SVGAGI. V shed 6 bases, J shed 0 bases, and the junction held 7 bases outside the gene matches. The chain's CDR3 is CASRLQGRVNTEAFF. The CDR3 bases are TGTGCCAGCAGACTACAGGGGCGAGTGAACACTGAAGCTTTCTTT.

The rearrangement joins TRBV5-4 to TRBJ1-1; 9 nucleotides align to TRBD1. The CDR3 extends over 14 amino acids. CDR1 and CDR2 from the germline V gene are SGHNT and YYREEE (reference sequence). Trimming removed 2 bases from V and 3 bases from J; junction bases left unmatched: 2. In DNA, the CDR3 is TGTGCCAGCAGCTTTGACAGGGGGGACACTGAAGCTTTCTTT. Translation: CASSFDRGDTEAFF.

This clone was counted once. The J gene is TRBJ1-1, the V gene TRBV9; 8 bases agree with TRBD1. CDR3 length: 16 amino acids. In germline, CDR1 is SGDLS, CDR2 YYNGEE. V shed 3 bases and J 5 bases; nucleotides not matched to a gene: 12. The CDR3 is CASSAPRGQDITEAFF. CDR3 sequence (DNA): TGTGCCAGCAGCGCCCCCAGGGGACAGGACATTACTGAAGCTTTCTTT.

J is TRBJ1-1 and V is TRBV7-9; D remains ambiguous. In germline, CDR1 is SEHNR, CDR2 FQNEAQ (reference sequence). V dropped 3 bases and J dropped 1 base, with 15 bases sitting between them. The CDR3 runs to 16 residues. The CDR3 reads CASSFTRGDPNTEAFF. In nucleotides, the CDR3 is TGTGCCAGCAGCTTTACCCGTGGAGACCCGAACACTGAAGCTTTCTTT.

V and J are TRBV6-8 and TRBJ1-2; 8 nucleotides align to TRBD1. The CDR3 consists of 13 residues. With 2 bases clipped from V and 8 bases from J, the junction kept 4 bases outside the gene matches. The germline CDR1 and CDR2 sequences are MNHGY and SAAAGT. This chain's CDR3 is CASSYQGAVGYTF. In DNA form, the CDR3 reads TGTGCCAGCAGTTACCAGGGGGCGGTAGGCTACACCTTC.

V usage is TRBV11-2 and J usage is TRBJ2-7; D possibly uses TRBD1 or TRBD2 (5 bases each). V was cut by 3 bases and J by 3 bases, with 12 bases left in between. Germline V lookup: CDR1 SGHAT, CDR2 FQNNGV. The CDR3 is 14 amino acids. DNA of the CDR3: TGTGCCAGCAGCTTGGGGGTGGTGGGCTACGAGCAGTACTTC. Translating it yields CASSLGVVGYEQYF.

The genes are TRBV18 and TRBJ2-2; D perhaps matches TRBD1 (6 bases). This CDR3 comprises 15 residues. Germline loops: CDR1 KGHSH, CDR2 LQKENI. The germline V and J ends were trimmed by 6 bases and 0 bases, with 11 bases remaining between them. CDR3 protein: CASSWGHPNTGELFF. In nucleotides, the CDR3 is TGTGCCAGCTCCTGGGGACACCCGAACACCGGGGAGCTGTTTTTT. Looking up the rest from reference TRBV18 and TRBJ2-2 gives the full variable domain: NAGVMQNPRHLVRRRGQEARLRCSPMKGHSHVYWYRQLPEEGLKFMVYLQKENIIDESGMPKERFSAEFPKEGPSILRIQQVVRGDSAAYFCASSWGHPNTGELFFGEGSRLTVL.

This clone was counted a single time. V and J are TRBV5-1 and TRBJ2-5, with 13 positions matching TRBD2. The ends lost 3 bases at V and 1 base at J; junction bases unmatched: 0. The CDR3 has 15 amino acids. Germline V gene data show CDR1 as SGHRS and CDR2 as YFSETQ. This CDR3 reads CASSWTSGSQETQYF. The DNA for the CDR3 is TGCGCCAGCAGCTGGACTAGCGGGAGCCAAGAGACCCAGTACTTC. The variable domain in full, completed from reference TRBV5-1 and TRBJ2-5, reads KAGVTQTPRYLIKTRGQQVTLSCSPISGHRSVSWYQQTPGQGLQFLFEYFSETQRNKGNFPGRFSGRQFSNSRSEMNVSTLELGDSALYLCASSWTSGSQETQYFGPGTRLLVL.

This clone was picked up a small number of times. The chain couples TRBV25-1 to TRBJ2-1; D unresolved. Germline CDR1 is MGHDK and CDR2 is SYGVNS. This CDR3 comprises 15 residues. V gave up 2 bases and J gave up 0 bases, with 8 bases separating them. The CDR3 is CASSERVSSYNEQFF. CDR3 sequence (DNA): TGTGCCAGCAGTGAACGGGTTAGCTCCTACAATGAGCAGTTCTTC.

J is TRBJ1-2 and V is TRBV9, with D tentatively TRBD1 (6 bases). CDR3 length equals 16 residues. The V gene's germline CDR1 is SGDLS and CDR2 YYNGEE. The V end lost 1 base, the J end lost 3 bases, and 16 bases lay between the germline ends. This chain's CDR3 is CASSVSVVGGDYGYTF. CDR3 sequence (DNA): TGTGCCAGCAGCGTATCGGTAGTCGGGGGCGACTATGGCTACACCTTC.

This chain uses TRBV7-2 with TRBJ2-7, with 7 positions matching TRBD2. The ends lost 5 bases at V and 4 bases at J; junction bases unmatched: 11. The germline V gene encodes CDR1 SGHTA and CDR2 FQGNSA. The CDR3 length is 15 residues. The CDR3 DNA reads as TGTGCCAGCAGCCACGAGCGGGGTCCTCTTTACGAGCAGTACTTC. This gives the protein CASSHERGPLYEQYF.